One sample yielded the 25 T cell receptor beta chains listed below, sequenced in a study of T cell responses to AZD1222 COVID-19 vaccine. TCRdb's copy holds only in-frame clones and misses some; the assay was immunoSEQ multiplex PCR. The sample includes 170,000 or so clones, 90% of them seen just once. The specimen was peripheral blood, collected on day 0 of AZD1222 vaccination. Every receptor here comes from an adult in good health.

The chain carries TRBV6-1 and TRBJ1-2, with D possibly TRBD1 on 6 matching bases. Germline loops: CDR1 MNHNS, CDR2 SASEGT. The CDR3 has 14 amino acids. The V gene lost 2 bases and the J gene lost 8 bases, with 15 bases spanning the gap. CDR3 protein: CASSERTAWGGYTF. DNA of the CDR3: TGTGCCAGCAGTGAACGGACAGCATGGGGAGGCTACACCTTC.

V usage is TRBV23-1 and J usage is TRBJ2-7, with D perhaps matching TRBD2 (5 bases). TRBV23-1 is recorded as an ORF, its role being uncertain. V was shortened by 0 bases and J by 5 bases, with 17 bases between the two germline ends. This CDR3 contains 16 residues. The CDR3 region is CASSQSQRGQWDEQYF. The CDR3 DNA is TGCGCCAGCAGTCAATCGCAGAGAGGGCAATGGGACGAGCAGTACTTC.

The rearrangement links TRBV3-1 (or the pseudogene TRBV3-2) to TRBJ2-5, with D hard to call. This CDR3 spans 12 amino acids. Germline V CDR1 and CDR2: LGHDT, YNNKEL (reference sequence). Trimming stripped 4 bases from V and 5 bases from J, with 8 bases between. The DNA of the CDR3 is TGTGCCAGCAGCCCCTTGGGTGAGACCCAGTACTTC. Its protein is CASSPLGETQYF.

The V gene is TRBV9, the J gene TRBJ1-1, with 7 nucleotides matching TRBD1. With 0 bases clipped from V and 7 bases from J, the junction kept 6 bases outside the gene matches. Germline CDR1 is SGDLS and CDR2 is YYNGEE. The CDR3 has 14 amino acids. The DNA for the CDR3 is TGTGCCAGCAGCGTAGAGGAGGGGGCTTTTGAAGCTTTCTTT. Residues: CASSVEEGAFEAFF.

The chain is built from TRBV9 and TRBJ2-6, with a weak D call TRBD1 (5 bases). The CDR3 is 15 residues long. V dropped 2 bases and J dropped 0 bases, with 6 bases sitting between them. CDR1 is SGDLS and CDR2 is YYNGEE in the germline V gene. CDR3 protein: CASSVDSSGANVLTF. In DNA form, the CDR3 reads TGTGCCAGCAGCGTCGACAGCTCTGGGGCCAACGTCCTGACTTTC.

The V gene is TRBV4-3, the J gene TRBJ2-3; D unclear. CDR3 size: 15 residues. Trimming took 0 bases from V and 4 from J, leaving 11 bases between them. Germline values: CDR1 LGHNA, CDR2 YSLEER. CDR3 loop: CASSQDISSADTQYF. The CDR3 region has the DNA TGCGCCAGCAGCCAAGATATTAGTTCCGCAGATACGCAGTATTTT.

J is TRBJ2-7 and V is TRBV7-3; tentative D call: TRBD2 (6 bases). The germline V and J ends were trimmed by 2 bases and 4 bases, with 15 bases remaining between them. The CDR3 has 15 residues. Germline V lookup: CDR1 SGHTA, CDR2 FQGTGA. The chain's CDR3 is CASSLGVGGAYEQYF. CDR3 in DNA: TGTGCCAGCAGCTTAGGGGTCGGGGGAGCTTACGAGCAGTACTTC.

The chain recombines TRBV7-8 with TRBJ2-1; no clear D. Trimming removed 5 bases at V and 0 bases at J, with 14 bases between. Germline CDR1 and CDR2: SGHVS and FQNEAQ. This CDR3 contains 16 residues. The CDR3 region has the DNA TGTGCCAGCAGCGCCAGTGGCCCCAGCTCCTACAATGAGCAGTTCTTC. Amino acid sequence: CASSASGPSSYNEQFF.

The chain employs TRBV9 and TRBJ2-7; 11 bases agree with TRBD1. The CDR3 contains 14 residues. Germline CDR1 is SGDLS and CDR2 is YYNGEE. Trimming removed 3 bases from V and 5 bases from J; junction bases left unmatched: 4. CDR3: CASSAGQGAHEQYF. The DNA of the CDR3 is TGTGCCAGCAGCGCCGGACAGGGGGCCCACGAGCAGTACTTC.

CDR3 sequence: CASRPRTGGNEQFF. The DNA for the CDR3 is TGTGCCAGCAGACCACGGACAGGGGGCAATGAGCAGTTCTTC. The chain carries TRBV2 and TRBJ2-1; 10 bases match TRBD1. The trim removed 6 bases at V and 6 bases at J, leaving 5 bases unmatched. From germline, CDR1 is SNHLY and CDR2 FYNNEI. The CDR3 is made up of 14 amino acids.

The rearrangement uses TRBV7-9 and TRBJ2-7; tentative D call: TRBD2 (5 bases). Germline loops: CDR1 SEHNR, CDR2 FQNEAQ (reference sequence). The CDR3 has 15 residues. The V and J ends lost 5 bases and 2 bases respectively, with 16 bases between them. The CDR3 spells CASSELLRGTYEQYF. In DNA form, the CDR3 reads TGTGCCAGCAGCGAATTACTGAGAGGGACCTACGAGCAGTACTTC.

The chain joins TRBV7-9 to TRBJ1-6, with 11 bases aligning to TRBD1. V gave up 5 bases and J gave up 9 bases; unmatched junction bases: 3. Germline V gives CDR1 SEHNR, CDR2 FQNEAQ (reference sequence). The CDR3 has 14 residues. CDR3 sequence (DNA): TGTGCCAGCAGCCCGGGACAGGGGGGTTCACCCCTCCACTTT. Protein sequence: CASSPGQGGSPLHF.

V and J are TRBV9 and TRBJ1-5, with TRBD1 as a possible D gene (6 bases). Trimming took off 3 bases at V and 2 bases at J, with 15 bases between the two ends. Per germline, CDR1 SGDLS and CDR2 YYNGEE. This CDR3 is 16 amino acids long. CDR3 residues: CASSEGDARGNQPQHF. The DNA for the CDR3 is TGTGCCAGCAGCGAGGGGGACGCCCGGGGCAATCAGCCCCAGCATTTT. Full variable domain (missing parts from reference TRBV9 and TRBJ1-5): DSGVTQTPKHLITATGQRVTLRCSPRSGDLSVYWYQQSLDQGLQFLIQYYNGEERAKGNILERFSAQQFPDLHSELNLSSLELGDSALYFCASSEGDARGNQPQHFGDGTRLSIL.

V is TRBV6-1 and J is TRBJ2-7, with D perhaps given as TRBD1 or TRBD2 (6 bases each). Trimming stripped 1 base from V and 6 bases from J, with 16 bases between. Germline CDR1 reads MNHNS; CDR2 reads SASEGT. The CDR3 is 15 residues long. CDR3 DNA: TGTGCCAGCAGTGAAGGAGGGGGGTTAGGAGTCGAGCAGTACTTC. It codes for CASSEGGGLGVEQYF.

J is TRBJ2-7 and V is TRBV15, with TRBD1 as a possible D gene (6 bases). The CDR3 totals 15 residues. CDR1 is LNHNV and CDR2 is YYDKDF in the germline V gene (reference sequence). V lost 3 bases and J 3 bases, leaving 15 bases between the germline ends. The CDR3 is CATSRDPTGSYEQYF. The CDR3 nucleotides read TGTGCCACCAGCAGGGATCCTACAGGGAGCTACGAGCAGTACTTC.

The genes are TRBV6-5 and TRBJ1-1; weak D call: TRBD1 (5 bases). Germline assignment: CDR1 MNHEY and CDR2 SVGAGI. The CDR3 has 14 residues. The V end lost 4 bases, the J end lost 5 bases, and 14 bases lay between the germline ends. The CDR3 here is CASSSTGVKTEAFF. CDR3 bases: TGTGCCAGCAGTTCGACGGGGGTAAAGACTGAAGCTTTCTTT.

This chain's CDR3 is CASSQVRGSYNEQFF. The CDR3 DNA follows: TGTGCCAGCAGCCAAGTAAGAGGGTCCTACAATGAGCAGTTCTTC. The V gene is TRBV3-1 (or the pseudogene TRBV3-2), the J gene TRBJ2-1, with D possibly TRBD2 on 5 matching bases. The V end lost 1 base, the J end lost 1 base, and 8 bases lay between the germline ends. Looked up from germline, CDR1 is LGHDT and CDR2 is YNNKEL (reference sequence). CDR3 size: 15 residues.

This chain joins TRBV13 and TRBJ2-3; TRBD2 agrees at 7 bases. CDR3 size: 14 residues. Germline CDR1 and CDR2: PRHDT and FYEKMQ (reference sequence). V was pared by 4 bases and J by 6 bases, with 7 bases of the junction left unmatched. For the CDR3, the DNA is TGTGCCAGCAGCTCCGGACTAGTCGCGGATACGCAGTATTTT. Its protein is CASSSGLVADTQYF.

This clone appeared a few times. The rearrangement uses TRBV5-5 and TRBJ1-2; 11 nucleotides align to TRBD1. Trimming cost V 3 bases and J 7 bases; bases outside gene matches: 14. Germline V CDR1 and CDR2: SGHKS, YYEKEE (reference sequence). The CDR3 is 17 amino acids. CDR3 residues: CASSSALGTGGISGYTF. DNA of the CDR3: TGTGCCAGCAGCTCGGCCCTGGGGACAGGGGGAATAAGTGGCTACACCTTC.

The rearrangement links TRBV6-2 or TRBV6-3 to TRBJ1-5; D not resolved. The V end lost 0 bases, the J end lost 7 bases, and 13 bases lay between the germline ends. From germline, CDR1 is MNHEY and CDR2 SVGEGT. The CDR3 covers 15 residues. The CDR3: CASSYSFSGNQPQHF. In DNA form, the CDR3 reads TGTGCCAGCAGTTACTCGTTCAGTGGAAACCAGCCCCAGCATTTT.

This chain joins TRBV5-6 and TRBJ1-6; no firm D call. Per the germline V gene, CDR1 is SGHDT and CDR2 is YYEEEE. Trimming removed 0 bases from V and 9 bases from J, with 10 bases in between. CDR3 length: 14 residues. This CDR3 is CASSLEIRRSPLHF. CDR3 DNA: TGTGCCAGCAGCTTGGAAATACGACGTTCACCCCTCCACTTT.

The chain carries TRBV9 and TRBJ1-2; no clear D gene. There are 14 residues in the CDR3. The germline V gene has CDR1 SGDLS and CDR2 YYNGEE. The germline V and J ends were trimmed by 0 bases and 8 bases, with 14 bases remaining between them. CDR3 amino acids: CASSVGPPAGGYTF. The CDR3 DNA sequence: TGTGCCAGCAGCGTAGGACCCCCGGCAGGAGGCTACACCTTC.

The rearrangement joins TRBV7-3 to TRBJ2-3, with 8 positions matching TRBD2. CDR1 and CDR2 (germline): SGHTA, FQGTGA. With V trimmed by 5 bases and J by 1 base, 2 bases remained unmatched. This CDR3 has 14 residues. CDR3 residues: CASSRGGGTDTQYF. The CDR3 DNA reads as TGTGCCAGCAGCCGGGGGGGAGGCACAGATACGCAGTATTTT.

The sample holds one count of this clone. The rearrangement uses TRBV5-6 and TRBJ1-6, with D possibly being TRBD1 (5 bases). CDR1 and CDR2 (germline): SGHDT, YYEEEE. CDR3 size: 12 residues. Trimming left V 4 bases short and J 10 bases short, with 9 bases between. CDR3 protein: CASSKGVSPLHF. The CDR3 DNA follows: TGTGCCAGCAGCAAAGGGGTCTCACCCCTCCACTTT.

This sequence joins TRBV4-3 and TRBJ2-6; no clear D. Per the germline V gene, CDR1 is LGHNA and CDR2 is YSLEER. The germline V and J ends were trimmed by 1 base and 5 bases, with 6 bases remaining between them. This CDR3 has 14 residues. For the CDR3, the DNA is TGCGCCAGCAGCCAAGTGGTCTGGGCCAACGTCCTGACTTTC. Translation gives CASSQVVWANVLTF.